The 30 T cell receptor beta chains given below trace back to one sample, sequenced in a study of CD8 T cells in ankylosing spondylitis. For these receptors, no antigen is known. MiXCR, run by TCRdb on the 5' RACE reads, gives a single entry per CDR3 protein. There are about 450,000 distinct CDR3 sequences in the sample; 26% occur only once, and about 0.9% lies in the top ten. Whole-study results and caveats: Seemingly characteristic of ankylosing spondylitis blood was a TCR beta motif consisting of under ten highly homologous variants.

The specimen sequenced was blood, either unsorted or a sorted T cell fraction (not recorded which). Source of these receptors: a male donor with ankylosing spondylitis.

The CDR3 reads CASSSPRQFSGNTIYF. The DNA for the CDR3 is TGTGCCAGCAGCTCTCCGCGACAATTCTCTGGAAACACCATATATTTT. The chain joins TRBV12-3 or TRBV12-4 to TRBJ1-3; D remains ambiguous. There are 16 residues in the CDR3. V lost 6 bases to trimming and J lost 0 bases, with 15 bases between them.

Regarding this clonotype: At one boundary the junction diverges from the germline segment, which might be a read error. This CDR3 is CASSPGTAQNIQYF. For the CDR3, the DNA is TGTGCCAGCAGCCCGGGGACAGCCCAAAACATTCAGTACTTC. V usage is TRBV11-2 and J usage is TRBJ2-4; 7 nucleotides line up with TRBD1. This CDR3 spans 14 amino acids. The germline V gene has CDR1 SGHAT and CDR2 FQNNGV.

This clonotype has only a few counts. The junction differs from germline at one of its ends, possibly a read error. V and J are TRBV11-2 and TRBJ1-4; the D is unclear. Germline values: CDR1 SGHAT, CDR2 FQNNGV. The length of the CDR3 is 15 residues. In nucleotides, the CDR3 is TGTGCCAGCAGCTTAGATGGCACAACGAATGAAAAACTGTTTTTT. This sequence encodes CASSLDGTTNEKLFF.

CDR3 DNA: TGTGCCAGTAGTATAAACCAAGAGACCCAGTACTTC. This codes for CASSINQETQYF. The chain joins TRBV19 to TRBJ2-5; unclear D gene. This CDR3 spans 12 amino acids. Germline V gives CDR1 LNHDA, CDR2 SQIVND (reference sequence). V lost 2 bases, J lost 0 bases, and 1 base lay in between.

The CDR3 loop reads CASSEAVSPLHF. CDR3 coding DNA: TGTGCCAGCAGTGAAGCGGTTTCACCCCTCCACTTT. The gene calls are TRBV6-1 and TRBJ1-6; no firm D call. Per germline, CDR1 MNHNS and CDR2 SASEGT. The V and J ends lost 0 bases and 9 bases respectively, with 3 bases between them. The CDR3 length is 12 residues.

The rearrangement joins TRBV7-9 to TRBJ2-1, with D tentatively TRBD2 (6 bases). The germline V gene encodes CDR1 SEHNR and CDR2 FQNEAQ (reference sequence). The CDR3 has 16 residues. Trimming stripped 2 bases from V and 9 bases from J, with 20 bases between. The CDR3 DNA sequence: TGTGCCAGCAGCTTAACGATGGTACCGACTAGGTCTGAGCAGTTCTTC. This gives the protein CASSLTMVPTRSEQFF.

The rearrangement links TRBV20-1 to TRBJ2-5; D uncertain. Germline assignment: CDR1 DFQATT and CDR2 SNEGSKA (reference sequence). Trimming stripped 5 bases from V and 5 bases from J, with 12 bases between. CDR3 size: 12 residues. CDR3 in DNA: TGCAGTGCTGTGTTTCGCCAGGAGACCCAGTACTTC. This codes for CSAVFRQETQYF.

This clonotype was seen a few times. V usage is TRBV6-1 and J usage is TRBJ1-1; D call uncertain. Trimming pared 6 bases from V and 1 base from J, leaving 15 bases between. Germline lookup yields CDR1 MNHNS and CDR2 SASEGT. This CDR3 has 15 amino acids. The CDR3 spells CASRGFRSQNTEAFF. CDR3 DNA sequence: TGTGCCAGCAGAGGGTTTCGTTCACAGAACACTGAAGCTTTCTTT.

This clonotype was seen more than once but under ten times. The chain is built from TRBV9 and TRBJ1-2; possibly TRBD1 for D (5 bases). V lost 3 bases, J lost 9 bases, and 15 bases lay in between. Per germline, CDR1 SGDLS and CDR2 YYNGEE. The CDR3 runs to 13 residues. Written as DNA, the CDR3 is TGTGCCAGCAGCGCGGGGGGATCAGGGAGCTACACCTTC. Its protein product is CASSAGGSGSYTF. The full variable domain, rest sourced from reference TRBV9 and TRBJ1-2, is DSGVTQTPKHLITATGQRVTLRCSPRSGDLSVYWYQQSLDQGLQFLIQYYNGEERAKGNILERFSAQQFPDLHSELNLSSLELGDSALYFCASSAGGSGSYTFGSGTRLTVV.

V gene TRBV20-1 combines with J gene TRBJ2-1, with 8 bases identical to TRBD2. CDR3 length: 13 residues. Trimming took 3 bases from V and 8 from J; bases not matched to a gene: 6. The V gene's germline CDR1 is DFQATT and CDR2 SNEGSKA (reference sequence). Written as DNA, the CDR3 is TGCAGTGCTAGTAGGCGGCGGGAGGATGAGCAGTTCTTC. The encoded protein is CSASRRREDEQFF.

This clonotype was seen a handful of times. V gene TRBV5-1 combines with J gene TRBJ2-2; D not resolved. Looked up from germline, CDR1 is SGHRS and CDR2 is YFSETQ. The CDR3 spans 15 residues. V lost 0 bases and J 3 bases, leaving 9 bases between the germline ends. The CDR3 loop is CASSLDRTYTGELFF. The CDR3, as DNA: TGCGCCAGCAGCTTGGATAGAACTTACACCGGGGAGCTGTTTTTT.

This clonotype was observed a handful of times. The CDR3 spells CASSSPGLAGGNEQFF. The CDR3 DNA reads as TGTGCCAGCAGCTCCCCGGGACTAGCGGGAGGCAATGAGCAGTTCTTC. This chain links TRBV7-8 with TRBJ2-1; 15 bases align to TRBD2. The germline V gene has CDR1 SGHVS and CDR2 FQNEAQ. After removal of 4 bases from V and 6 bases from J, the junction contained 4 bases not matched to a gene. This CDR3 has 16 residues.

The V and J genes are TRBV5-1 and TRBJ2-7; D may be TRBD2 (5 bases). Germline V gene data show CDR1 as SGHRS and CDR2 as YFSETQ. There are 15 residues in the CDR3. V lost 0 bases and J lost 0, with 10 bases in between. The CDR3, as DNA: TGCGCCAGCAGCTTGGACGAGGGTAGCTCCTACGAGCAGTACTTC. The encoded protein is CASSLDEGSSYEQYF. The entire variable domain, with the rest obtained from reference TRBV5-1 and TRBJ2-7, is as follows: KAGVTQTPRYLIKTRGQQVTLSCSPISGHRSVSWYQQTPGQGLQFLFEYFSETQRNKGNFPGRFSGRQFSNSRSEMNVSTLELGDSALYLCASSLDEGSSYEQYFGPGTRLTVT.

This clonotype was recorded a few times. V is TRBV6-5 and J is TRBJ2-3; 8 bases are a match to TRBD2. This CDR3 has 14 amino acids. Germline V gene sequence: CDR1 MNHEY, CDR2 SVGAGI. Trimming at V came to 1 base and at J to 4 bases, leaving 1 base not matched to a gene. The CDR3 reads CASSYLLAADTQYF. CDR3 DNA sequence: TGTGCCAGCAGTTACTTACTAGCGGCAGATACGCAGTATTTT.

In this sample, this clonotype turned up a few times. The V call is TRBV29-1, the J call TRBJ2-1; D gene unclear. The germline V gene encodes CDR1 SQVTM and CDR2 ANQGSEA. The CDR3 has 12 residues. V lost 3 bases to trimming and J lost 3 bases, with 6 bases between them. DNA of the CDR3: TGCAGCGTTGACGCGGACTACAATGAGCAGTTCTTC. Encoded protein: CSVDADYNEQFF.

In this sample, this clonotype turned up a few times. V usage is TRBV6-1 and J usage is TRBJ1-1, with unresolved D. The CDR3 extends over 10 amino acids. The V gene lost 6 bases and the J gene lost 4 bases, with 3 bases spanning the gap. Germline loops: CDR1 MNHNS, CDR2 SASEGT. CDR3 loop: CASSITEAFF. The CDR3 DNA sequence: TGTGCCAGCAGCATCACTGAAGCTTTCTTT.

This sequence joins TRBV6-1 and TRBJ2-7, with D possibly being TRBD1 (6 bases). The germline V gene encodes CDR1 MNHNS and CDR2 SASEGT. This CDR3 is built from 14 residues. Trimming shortened V by 10 bases and J by 5 bases, and 21 bases separated the two germline ends. As DNA, the CDR3 is TGTGCCACCGACCGTGGACAGATTGTCCACGAGCAGTACTTC. Protein: CATDRGQIVHEQYF.

A single count supports this clonotype. The chain uses TRBV2 and TRBJ1-2; 8 bases map to TRBD1. The germline V gene has CDR1 SNHLY and CDR2 FYNNEI. This CDR3 spans 14 amino acids. V was pared by 6 bases and J by 8 bases, with 11 bases of the junction left unmatched. As DNA, the CDR3 is TGTGCCAGCAGCGCAGTAGGACAGGGTATGGGCTACACCTTC. Protein product: CASSAVGQGMGYTF.

The chain joins TRBV5-5 to TRBJ2-1; tentative D call: TRBD1 (6 bases). The CDR3 length is 16 residues. V was cut by 5 bases and J by 6 bases, with 21 bases left in between. Germline-derived CDR1 and CDR2 are SGHKS and YYEKEE (reference sequence). Here the CDR3 DNA reads TGTGCCAGCAGACCCCTTCTTACAGGGATGAGCAATGAGCAGTTCTTC. Translating it yields CASRPLLTGMSNEQFF.

This clonotype was found a few times. The rearrangement joins TRBV15 to TRBJ1-2; 8 positions match TRBD1. Germline-derived CDR1 and CDR2 are LNHNV and YYDKDF (reference sequence). The CDR3 sequence is 13 residues long. J gave up 9 bases and V 4 bases, and 7 bases lay outside the gene matches. The chain's CDR3 is CATSTRTGFSYTF. In DNA form, the CDR3 reads TGTGCCACCAGCACGAGGACAGGGTTTAGCTACACCTTC.

This clonotype occurred a few times. This chain connects TRBV6-5 to TRBJ1-2, with 8 bases lining up with TRBD1. This CDR3 has 14 residues. Per the germline V gene, CDR1 is MNHEY and CDR2 is SVGAGI. Germline trimming cut 4 bases from V and 6 bases from J; bases unmatched to any gene: 7. CDR3 protein: CASSSRTGMDGYTF. The CDR3 nucleotides are TGTGCCAGCAGTTCACGGACAGGGATGGATGGCTACACCTTC.

The rearrangement joins TRBV7-9 to TRBJ1-1; 7 bases agree with TRBD1. V shed 6 bases and J 5 bases; nucleotides not matched to a gene: 9. The CDR3 runs 14 residues. CDR1 is SEHNR, CDR2 FQNEAQ, per germline (reference sequence). The CDR3, as DNA: TGTGCCAGCAGTAAGGGGGCGTTGAGAACTGAAGCTTTCTTT. Translated: CASSKGALRTEAFF.

This clonotype was recorded only once. The chain is built from TRBV15 and TRBJ2-1, with 14 nucleotides matching TRBD2. The CDR3 runs to 16 residues. Per germline, CDR1 LNHNV and CDR2 YYDKDF (reference sequence). The V gene end was trimmed by 0 bases and the J gene end by 9 bases; junction bases not matched to a gene: 4. The CDR3 nucleotides are TGTGCCACCAGCAGAGATAGCGGGACTAGCGGGGGTGAGCAGTTCTTC. Its protein is CATSRDSGTSGGEQFF.

The chain is built from TRBV6-1 and TRBJ1-1; D not resolved. V lost 3 bases and J lost 5, with 16 bases in between. Per the germline V gene, CDR1 is MNHNS and CDR2 is SASEGT. This CDR3 is 15 amino acids long. The CDR3 DNA sequence: TGTGCCAGCAGTGACATCGACGGACGAAGGACTGAAGCTTTCTTT. Amino acids: CASSDIDGRRTEAFF.

The count of this clonotype is one. The CDR3 DNA sequence: TGTGCCAGCAGCTTAAGCAGGGAACATGAAGCTTTCTTT. Translated, it gives CASSLSREHEAFF. This rearrangement joins TRBV7-6 to TRBJ1-1, with TRBD1 as a possible D gene (5 bases). The germline V and J ends were trimmed by 2 bases and 7 bases, with 11 bases remaining between them. Germline assignment: CDR1 SGHVS and CDR2 FNYEAQ. This CDR3 is built from 13 residues.

This CDR3 is CSASRGTSGLTDTQYF. For the CDR3, the DNA is TGCAGTGCTTCCCGAGGGACTAGCGGACTCACAGATACGCAGTATTTT. The J gene is TRBJ2-3, the V gene TRBV20-1, with 11 nucleotides matching TRBD2. The CDR3 sequence is 16 residues long. The germline V gene has CDR1 DFQATT and CDR2 SNEGSKA (reference sequence). V was clipped by 5 bases and J by 2 bases; unmatched bases: 9.

The chain uses TRBV15 and TRBJ2-2; D is unclear. In germline, CDR1 is LNHNV, CDR2 YYDKDF (reference sequence). The germline V and J ends were trimmed by 10 bases and 6 bases, with 12 bases remaining between them. The CDR3 consists of 12 residues. The CDR3, as DNA: TGTGCCATGGAGTTACCTCCCGGGGAGCTGTTTTTT. The encoded protein is CAMELPPGELFF. Using reference TRBV15 and TRBJ2-2 for the parts outside the CDR3, the full variable domain is DAMVIQNPRYQVTQFGKPVTLSCSQTLNHNVMYWYQQKSSQAPKLLFHYYDKDFNNEADTPDNFQSRRPNTSFCFLDIRSPGLGDTAMYLCAMELPPGELFFGEGSRLTVL.

This clonotype was found a few times. The rearrangement uses TRBV12-3 or TRBV12-4 and TRBJ1-2; a possible D gene is TRBD1 (5 bases). V was pared by 5 bases and J by 2 bases, with 18 bases between. The CDR3 extends over 16 amino acids. The CDR3 region is CASSPVYQGRNYGYTF. The CDR3 DNA is TGTGCCAGCAGTCCCGTTTATCAGGGCCGCAACTATGGCTACACCTTC.

V gene TRBV27 combines with J gene TRBJ2-3; possible D gene TRBD2, 6 bases. The V end lost 5 bases, the J end lost 6 bases, and 15 bases lay between the germline ends. CDR3 length: 14 residues. Germline V lookup: CDR1 MNHEY, CDR2 SMNVEV (reference sequence). CDR3 loop: CASSPRWRGDTQYF. CDR3 nucleotides: TGTGCCAGCAGTCCCCGGTGGAGGGGTGATACGCAGTATTTT.

This clonotype has at least ten counts. V gene TRBV12-3 or TRBV12-4 combines with J gene TRBJ2-1; no reliable D call. V was trimmed by 1 base and J by 5 bases, leaving 12 bases between them. CDR3 size: 15 residues. The CDR3 coding sequence is TGTGCCAGCAGTTTAGGGGCAGTAAAAGACAATGAGCAGTTCTTC. Translated: CASSLGAVKDNEQFF.